This T cell receptor (beta chain) was observed in a study of blood T cells in healthy people across ages. The CDR3 is 12 residues long. J was trimmed by 8 bases and V by 4 bases; bases with no gene match: 6. Germline CDR1 reads SQVTM; CDR2 reads ANQGSEA. Combining a sample-barcoded 5' primer with a J-beta primer mix, a second PCR ran for about 7 to 11 cycles. TCRdb analysed the 5' RACE reads with MiXCR anew, one entry per CDR3 protein. The table shows around 780,000 distinct CDR3 sequences, with around three fifths occurring only once. This clonotype originated in a man in his forties in good health. This chain joins TRBV29-1 and TRBJ1-2, with TRBD1 identical over 8 bases. The sequencing input was blood. The CDR3 nucleotides are TGCAGCGTTGTCGGGACAGGAGGGGGCTACACCTTC. Its protein product is CSVVGTGGGYTF.